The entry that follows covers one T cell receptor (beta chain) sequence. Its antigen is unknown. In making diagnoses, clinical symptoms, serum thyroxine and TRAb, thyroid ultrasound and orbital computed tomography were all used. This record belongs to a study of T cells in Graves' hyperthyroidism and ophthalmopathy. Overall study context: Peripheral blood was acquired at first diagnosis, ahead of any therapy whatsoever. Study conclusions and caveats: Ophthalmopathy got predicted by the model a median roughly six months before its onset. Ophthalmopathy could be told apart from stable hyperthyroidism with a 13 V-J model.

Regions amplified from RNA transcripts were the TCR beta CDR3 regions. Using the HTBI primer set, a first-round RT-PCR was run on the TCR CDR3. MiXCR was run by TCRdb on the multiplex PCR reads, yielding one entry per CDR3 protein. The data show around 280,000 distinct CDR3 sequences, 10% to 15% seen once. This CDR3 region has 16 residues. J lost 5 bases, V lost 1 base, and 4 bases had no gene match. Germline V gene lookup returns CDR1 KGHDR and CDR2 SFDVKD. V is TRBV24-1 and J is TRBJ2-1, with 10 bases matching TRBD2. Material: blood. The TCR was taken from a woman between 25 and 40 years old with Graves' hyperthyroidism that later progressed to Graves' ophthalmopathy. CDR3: CATSDFSSGRNNEQFF. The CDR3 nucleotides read TGTGCCACCAGTGATTTCAGTAGCGGGAGGAACAATGAGCAGTTCTTC.